The T cell receptor (beta chain) under discussion was sequenced for a study of blood T cell repertoires in COVID-19. Study-wide background: Acute and convalescent COVID-19 specimens originated in the United States, Italy and Spain.

Measured with immunoSEQ multiplex PCR; TCRdb has only the in-frame clones, and not every one. Here the sample spans roughly 6,000 clones, almost 75% being singletons. Trimming shortened V by 8 bases and J by 1 base, and 8 bases separated the two germline ends. CDR1 is MNHNY and CDR2 is SVGAGI in the germline V gene (reference sequence). The CDR3 totals 12 residues. Sequencing input: peripheral blood. The receptor was derived from a man aged 55-75 years with acute or convalescent COVID-19. V gene TRBV6-6 combines with J gene TRBJ1-1; D not certain. The CDR3 reads CASYNTNTEAFF. CDR3 in DNA: TGTGCCAGCTATAACACGAACACTGAAGCTTTCTTT.